A single sample is the source of the 20 T cell receptor beta chains below, sequenced in a study of T-cell reconstitution after alpha-beta-depleted transplantation in children. Unique molecular identifiers were incorporated when the TCRbeta library was constructed. TCRdb passed the PCR reads through MiXCR, listing each CDR3 protein once. Here the sample spans approximately 510,000 distinct CDR3 sequences, around 17% being singletons. Sample: PBMCs from the stem cell graft donor, taken from the stem cell graft. These receptors came from a human donor who donated a stem cell graft to a child with acute lymphoblastic leukemia.

This clonotype has more than one count but fewer than ten. The chain employs TRBV3-1 and TRBJ1-1; TRBD1 agrees at 10 bases. CDR1 LGHDT and CDR2 YNNKEL come from the germline V gene (reference sequence). After removal of 4 bases from V and 6 bases from J, the junction contained 5 bases not matched to a gene. This CDR3 has 14 residues. The CDR3 spells CASSRLGTGAEAFF. The CDR3 bases are TGTGCCAGCAGCCGACTAGGGACAGGGGCTGAAGCTTTCTTT. The whole variable domain, remainder taken from reference TRBV3-1 and TRBJ1-1, is DTAVSQTPKYLVTQMGNDKSIKCEQNLGHDTMYWYKQDSKKFLKIMFSYNNKELIINETVPNRFSPKSPDKAHLNLHINSLELGDSAVYFCASSRLGTGAEAFFGQGTRLTVV.

This clonotype was counted only a few times. V usage is TRBV27 and J usage is TRBJ1-1; perhaps TRBD1 as D (6 bases). Trimming took off 3 bases at V and 7 bases at J, with 18 bases between the two ends. The germline V gene encodes CDR1 MNHEY and CDR2 SMNVEV (reference sequence). The CDR3 contains 15 residues. The chain's CDR3 is CASSFTGYRQDEAFF. The CDR3 coding sequence is TGTGCCAGCAGTTTTACGGGGTACAGACAGGATGAAGCTTTCTTT.

This chain joins TRBV6-5 and TRBJ1-4; the D gene is possibly TRBD1 (5 bases). The V gene's germline CDR1 is MNHEY and CDR2 SVGAGI. The ends were cut back, 3 bases at V and 6 bases at J, with 14 bases in the middle. This CDR3 is built from 15 residues. CDR3 loop: CASSYLGSRDEKLFF. For the CDR3, the DNA is TGTGCCAGCAGTTATCTAGGCAGCAGGGATGAAAAACTGTTTTTT.

There are a few counts of this clonotype. The chain links TRBV7-6 to TRBJ2-3; 8 bases line up with TRBD1. Per the germline V gene, CDR1 is SGHVS and CDR2 is FNYEAQ. The length of the CDR3 is 18 residues. V lost 0 bases, J lost 0 bases, and 8 bases stayed unmatched. In DNA form, the CDR3 reads TGTGCCAGCAGCTTAGCCCCGCCGACAGGGGATAGCACAGATACGCAGTATTTT. Amino acid sequence: CASSLAPPTGDSTDTQYF.

This clonotype was seen a few times. The J gene is TRBJ2-5, the V gene TRBV5-1, with 9 positions matching TRBD2. Trimming took 4 bases from V and 4 from J; bases not matched to a gene: 8. Germline CDR1 reads SGHRS; CDR2 reads YFSETQ. The CDR3 extends over 15 amino acids. The CDR3 spells CASSARLAGRETQYF. CDR3 nucleotides: TGCGCCAGCAGCGCGCGGCTAGCGGGAAGAGAGACCCAGTACTTC.

Ten or more counts support this clonotype. The rearrangement joins TRBV7-9 to TRBJ2-7; 9 bases line up with TRBD2. Germline CDR1 SEHNR, CDR2 FQNEAQ (reference sequence). V lost 6 bases to trimming and J lost 0 bases; unmatched junction nucleotides: 3. The CDR3 extends over 14 amino acids. The CDR3 loop is CASSDSGSSYEQYF. CDR3 DNA sequence: TGTGCCAGCAGTGATAGCGGGAGCTCCTACGAGCAGTACTTC.

In its sample, this clonotype was seen a few times. The rearrangement joins TRBV12-5 to TRBJ2-5, with D possibly matching TRBD1 (6 bases). V was pared by 7 bases and J by 4 bases, with 13 bases between. Germline V lookup: CDR1 LGHNT, CDR2 FRNRAP. This CDR3 is 13 amino acids long. CDR3 nucleotide sequence: TGTGCTAGTGACCGAGGGGGTGCAGAGACCCAGTACTTC. It translates to CASDRGGAETQYF.

The chain has TRBV7-3 and TRBJ2-1; 8 nucleotides align to TRBD1. CDR3 length: 14 residues. Germline-derived CDR1 and CDR2 are SGHTA and FQGTGA. The ends lost 4 bases at V and 6 bases at J; junction bases unmatched: 5. The CDR3 nucleotides are TGTGCCAGCAGCTGGGCGGGACAGGTCAATGAGCAGTTCTTC. This sequence encodes CASSWAGQVNEQFF.

The chain uses TRBV2 and TRBJ2-1; D unclear. Germline loops: CDR1 SNHLY, CDR2 FYNNEI. CDR3 length: 14 residues. The V and J ends lost 4 bases and 5 bases respectively, with 12 bases between them. CDR3 nucleotides: TGTGCCAGCAGTGGAAATAGCTTAGACAATGAGCAGTTCTTC. This gives the protein CASSGNSLDNEQFF.

V gene TRBV5-1 combines with J gene TRBJ1-2; D is possibly TRBD1 (5 bases). Trimming stripped 6 bases from V and 8 bases from J, with 23 bases between. CDR3 length: 15 amino acids. Germline V gene data show CDR1 as SGHRS and CDR2 as YFSETQ. CDR3 protein: CASMKEDSGIQGYTF. In DNA, the CDR3 is TGCGCCAGCATGAAGGAGGATTCAGGGATACAAGGCTACACCTTC.

The CDR3 region is CASTGGEEAGGTDTQYF. DNA for the CDR3: TGTGCCAGCACCGGAGGAGAGGAAGCGGGAGGAACAGATACGCAGTATTTT. The chain has TRBV12-3 or TRBV12-4 and TRBJ2-3; 9 bases are a match to TRBD2. V gave up 7 bases and J gave up 3 bases; unmatched junction bases: 14. The CDR3 extends over 17 amino acids.

This chain uses TRBV6-6 with TRBJ1-2; 7 bases fit TRBD1. The CDR3 extends over 13 amino acids. Unmatched junction bases numbered 7, after V lost 6 bases and J lost 6 bases. Per germline, CDR1 MNHNY and CDR2 SVGAGI (reference sequence). CDR3 DNA: TGTGCCAGCAGCATAACAGGGGAGAATGGCTACACCTTC. Translation: CASSITGENGYTF.

The chain employs TRBV5-1 and TRBJ1-1; D unclear. CDR3 length: 12 residues. Germline lookup yields CDR1 SGHRS and CDR2 YFSETQ. With 4 bases removed from V and 11 bases from J, the gap between germline ends came to 15 bases. The CDR3 loop is CASSQSLGVAFF. The CDR3 coding sequence is TGCGCCAGCAGCCAATCTCTTGGCGTCGCTTTCTTT.

This clonotype appeared many times. The chain employs TRBV5-1 and TRBJ2-7; unclear D gene. Germline values: CDR1 SGHRS, CDR2 YFSETQ. CDR3 length: 15 amino acids. V was pared by 1 base and J by 5 bases, with 16 bases between. CDR3 coding DNA: TGCGCCAGCAGCTTGAAGCAGTTAAATGGGAACGAGCAGTACTTC. It translates to CASSLKQLNGNEQYF. Combining the CDR3 with reference TRBV5-1 and TRBJ2-7 gives the whole variable domain KAGVTQTPRYLIKTRGQQVTLSCSPISGHRSVSWYQQTPGQGLQFLFEYFSETQRNKGNFPGRFSGRQFSNSRSEMNVSTLELGDSALYLCASSLKQLNGNEQYFGPGTRLTVT.

This clonotype was detected a few times. The genes are TRBV5-1 and TRBJ2-2; 12 nucleotides align to TRBD2. This CDR3 is 17 amino acids long. CDR1 SGHRS and CDR2 YFSETQ come from the germline V gene. V shed 1 base, J shed 3 bases, and the junction held 4 bases outside the gene matches. The CDR3 spells CASSLLAGGPDTGELFF. CDR3 nucleotides: TGCGCCAGCAGCTTGCTAGCGGGAGGGCCGGACACCGGGGAGCTGTTTTTT.

This clonotype was counted only a few times. The chain combines TRBV7-9 with TRBJ2-2; TRBD1 matches 9 bases. The length of the CDR3 is 17 residues. Germline loops: CDR1 SEHNR, CDR2 FQNEAQ (reference sequence). After removal of 5 bases from V and 1 base from J, the junction contained 8 bases not matched to a gene. The DNA for the CDR3 is TGTGCCAGCAGCCGCTTACCGGGACAGGGGAACACCGGGGAGCTGTTTTTT. It encodes CASSRLPGQGNTGELFF.

This chain links TRBV14 with TRBJ2-1; maybe TRBD2 (6 bases). Trimming cost V 3 bases and J 0 bases, with 18 bases left between them. This CDR3 is 18 amino acids long. Germline CDR1 SGHDN, CDR2 FVKESK. The CDR3 nucleotides are TGTGCCAGCAGCCAGGTTCTTGCGGGGCGAAGCTCCTACAATGAGCAGTTCTTC. Protein sequence: CASSQVLAGRSSYNEQFF.

This chain connects TRBV5-1 to TRBJ2-1; 8 positions agree with TRBD1. This CDR3 region has 16 residues. The V segment lost 4 bases and the J segment 7 bases; nucleotides outside the gene matches: 13. CDR1 and CDR2 from the germline V gene are SGHRS and YFSETQ. The CDR3 bases are TGCGCCAGCAGCCGACTGTGGCCGGACAGGGTAAATGAGCAGTTCTTC. It is translated as CASSRLWPDRVNEQFF.

This clonotype appeared a few times. The gene calls are TRBV20-1 and TRBJ2-5, with 11 bases matching TRBD2. Germline V gives CDR1 DFQATT, CDR2 SNEGSKA (reference sequence). The CDR3 is made up of 14 amino acids. The ends lost 3 bases at V and 2 bases at J; junction bases unmatched: 2. This chain's CDR3 is CSASRLAGQETQYF. The CDR3 DNA reads TGCAGTGCTAGCCGACTAGCGGGACAAGAGACCCAGTACTTC.

The chain joins TRBV6-1 to TRBJ2-7; D is perhaps TRBD2 (6 bases). The CDR3 is 14 amino acids. Germline V gene data show CDR1 as MNHNS and CDR2 as SASEGT. V lost 3 bases and J 0 bases, leaving 9 bases between the germline ends. As DNA, the CDR3 is TGTGCCAGCAGTGAGGGACTCGCCTCCTACGAGCAGTACTTC. Translation: CASSEGLASYEQYF.